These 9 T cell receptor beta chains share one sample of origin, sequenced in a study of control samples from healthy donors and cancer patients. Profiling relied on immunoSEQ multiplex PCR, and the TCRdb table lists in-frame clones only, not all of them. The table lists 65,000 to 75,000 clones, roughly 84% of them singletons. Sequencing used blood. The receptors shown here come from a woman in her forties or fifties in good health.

CDR3 sequence reads: CATKAGQFNEKLFF. CDR3 sequence (DNA): TGTGCCACCAAAGCGGGACAGTTTAATGAAAAACTGTTTTTT. The genes are TRBV19 and TRBJ1-4; 7 bases map to TRBD1. The CDR3 loop spans 14 amino acids. Germline V gene lookup returns CDR1 LNHDA and CDR2 SQIVND (reference sequence). With 10 bases clipped from V and 4 bases from J, the junction kept 9 bases outside the gene matches. The whole variable domain, remainder taken from reference TRBV19 and TRBJ1-4, is DGGITQSPKYLFRKEGQNVTLSCEQNLNHDAMYWYRQDPGQGLRLIYYSQIVNDFQKGDIAEGYSVSREKKESFPLTVTSAQKNPTAFYLCATKAGQFNEKLFFGSGTQLSVL.

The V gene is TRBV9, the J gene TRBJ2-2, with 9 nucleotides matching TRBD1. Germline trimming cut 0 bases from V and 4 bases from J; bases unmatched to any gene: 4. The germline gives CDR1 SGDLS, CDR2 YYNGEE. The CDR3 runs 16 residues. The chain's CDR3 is CASSVAGTGFTGELFF. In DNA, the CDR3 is TGTGCCAGCAGCGTAGCCGGGACAGGGTTCACCGGGGAGCTGTTTTTT.

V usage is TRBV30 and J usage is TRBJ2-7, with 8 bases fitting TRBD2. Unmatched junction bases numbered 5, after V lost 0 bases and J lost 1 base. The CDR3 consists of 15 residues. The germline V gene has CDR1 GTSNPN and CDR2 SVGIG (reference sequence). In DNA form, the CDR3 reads TGTGCCTGGAGTGTACTAGGACTAGCTTCCTACGAGCAGTACTTC. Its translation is CAWSVLGLASYEQYF.

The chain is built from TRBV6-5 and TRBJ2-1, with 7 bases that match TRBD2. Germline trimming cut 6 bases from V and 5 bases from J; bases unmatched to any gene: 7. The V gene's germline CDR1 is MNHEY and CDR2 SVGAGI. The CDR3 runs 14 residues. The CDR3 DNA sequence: TGTGCCAGCAGGGGACGGGACTATCACAATGAGCAGTTCTTC. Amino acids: CASRGRDYHNEQFF.

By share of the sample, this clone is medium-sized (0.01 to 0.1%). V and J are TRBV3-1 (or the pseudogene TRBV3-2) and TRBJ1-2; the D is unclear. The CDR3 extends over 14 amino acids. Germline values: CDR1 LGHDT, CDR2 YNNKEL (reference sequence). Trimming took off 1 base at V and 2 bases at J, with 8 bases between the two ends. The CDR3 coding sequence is TGTGCCAGCAGCCAAGGGACCGACAACTATGGCTACACCTTC. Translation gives CASSQGTDNYGYTF.

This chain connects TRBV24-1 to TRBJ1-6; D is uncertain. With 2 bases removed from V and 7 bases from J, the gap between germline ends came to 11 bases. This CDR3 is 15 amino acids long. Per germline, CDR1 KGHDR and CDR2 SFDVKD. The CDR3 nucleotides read TGTGCCACCAGTGATTCTACCACAGTCAATTCACCCCTCCACTTT. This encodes CATSDSTTVNSPLHF.

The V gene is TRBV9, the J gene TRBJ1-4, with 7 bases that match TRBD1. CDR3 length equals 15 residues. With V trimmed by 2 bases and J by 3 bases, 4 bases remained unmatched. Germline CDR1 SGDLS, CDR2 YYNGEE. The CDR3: CASSVRGQPNEKLFF. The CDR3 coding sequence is TGTGCCAGCAGCGTTAGGGGACAGCCTAATGAAAAACTGTTTTTT.

CDR3 sequence reads: CASSGSGAAGGADALTDTQYF. The CDR3 DNA reads as TGTGCCAGCAGTGGGAGTGGGGCAGCGGGAGGTGCTGACGCCCTCACAGATACGCAGTATTTT. J is TRBJ2-3 and V is TRBV28, with 9 bases lining up with TRBD2. The CDR3 covers 21 residues. Germline V lookup: CDR1 MDHEN, CDR2 SYDVKM. V gave up 5 bases and J gave up 2 bases; unmatched junction bases: 23. The full variable domain, with the rest looked up from reference TRBV28 and TRBJ2-3, is DVKVTQSSRYLVKRTGEKVFLECVQDMDHENMFWYRQDPGLGLRLIYFSYDVKMKEKGDIPEGYSVSREKKERFSLILESASTNQTSMYLCASSGSGAAGGADALTDTQYFGPGTRLTVL.

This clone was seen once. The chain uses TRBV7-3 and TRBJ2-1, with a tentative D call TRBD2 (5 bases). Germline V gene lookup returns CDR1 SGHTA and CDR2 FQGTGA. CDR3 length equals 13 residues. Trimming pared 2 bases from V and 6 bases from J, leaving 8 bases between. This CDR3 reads CASSLSEGNEQFF. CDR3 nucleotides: TGTGCCAGCAGCTTATCCGAGGGCAATGAGCAGTTCTTC.